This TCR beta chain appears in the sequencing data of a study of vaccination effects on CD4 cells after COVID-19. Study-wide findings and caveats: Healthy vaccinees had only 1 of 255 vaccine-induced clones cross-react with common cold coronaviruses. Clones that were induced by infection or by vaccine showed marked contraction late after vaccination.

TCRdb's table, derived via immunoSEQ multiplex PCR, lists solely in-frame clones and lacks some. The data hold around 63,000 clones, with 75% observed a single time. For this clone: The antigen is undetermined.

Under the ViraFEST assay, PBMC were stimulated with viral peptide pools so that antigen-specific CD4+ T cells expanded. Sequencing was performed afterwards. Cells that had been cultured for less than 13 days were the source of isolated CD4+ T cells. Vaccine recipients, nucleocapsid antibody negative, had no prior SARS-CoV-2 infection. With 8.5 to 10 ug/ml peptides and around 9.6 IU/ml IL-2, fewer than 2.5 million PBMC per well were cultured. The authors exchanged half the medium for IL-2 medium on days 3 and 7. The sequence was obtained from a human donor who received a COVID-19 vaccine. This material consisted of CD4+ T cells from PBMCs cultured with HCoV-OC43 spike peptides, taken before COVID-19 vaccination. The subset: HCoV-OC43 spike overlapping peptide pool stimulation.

The chain's CDR3 is CASSLEYPYGYTF. CDR3 nucleotide sequence: TGTGCCAGCAGCTTGGAGTACCCCTATGGCTACACCTTC. The chain carries TRBV5-8 and TRBJ1-2; no clear D. V was pared by 0 bases and J by 4 bases, with 7 bases between. Germline V gives CDR1 SGHTS, CDR2 YDEGEE. The CDR3 runs 13 residues.